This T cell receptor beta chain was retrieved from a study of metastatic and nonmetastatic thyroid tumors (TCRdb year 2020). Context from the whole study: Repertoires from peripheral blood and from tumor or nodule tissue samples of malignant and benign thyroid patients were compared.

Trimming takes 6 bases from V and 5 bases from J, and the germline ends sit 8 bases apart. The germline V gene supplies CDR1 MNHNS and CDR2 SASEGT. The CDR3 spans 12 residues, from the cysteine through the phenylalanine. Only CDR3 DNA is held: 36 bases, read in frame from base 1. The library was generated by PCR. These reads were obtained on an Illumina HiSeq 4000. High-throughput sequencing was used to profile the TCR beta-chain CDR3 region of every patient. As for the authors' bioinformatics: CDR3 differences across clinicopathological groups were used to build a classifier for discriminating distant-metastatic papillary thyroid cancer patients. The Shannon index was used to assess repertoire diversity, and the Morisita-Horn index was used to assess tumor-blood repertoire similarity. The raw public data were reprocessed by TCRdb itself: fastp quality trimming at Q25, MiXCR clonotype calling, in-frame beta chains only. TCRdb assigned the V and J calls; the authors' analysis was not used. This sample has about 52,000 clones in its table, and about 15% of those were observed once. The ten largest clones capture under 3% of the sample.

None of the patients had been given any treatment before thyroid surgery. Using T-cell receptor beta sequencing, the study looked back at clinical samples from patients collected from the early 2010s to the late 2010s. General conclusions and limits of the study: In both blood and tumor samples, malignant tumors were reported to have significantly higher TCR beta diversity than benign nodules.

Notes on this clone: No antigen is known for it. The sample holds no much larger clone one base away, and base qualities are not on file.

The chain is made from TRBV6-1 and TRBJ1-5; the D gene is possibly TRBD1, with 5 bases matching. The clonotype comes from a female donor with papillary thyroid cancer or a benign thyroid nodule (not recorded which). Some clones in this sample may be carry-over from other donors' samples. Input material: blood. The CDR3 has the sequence CASSMGDQPQHF. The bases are TGTGCCAGCAGCATGGGGGATCAGCCCCAGCATTTT.